This T cell receptor beta chain was documented in a study of cytomegalovirus exposure and HLA in healthy donors. Turning to the study itself: The Caucasian-associated ancestry cluster contained 75% to 85% of the 398 genotyped donors. Regarding the study as a whole: In presence/absence analyses, roughly uniform sequencing depth across donors was assumed.

It was with 60 Vbeta and 13 Jbeta primers that the PCR ran. Assay: immunoSEQ multiplex PCR; the TCRdb copy retains only in-frame clones and omits some. The table lists approximately 170,000 clones, 65% to 75% of them singletons. Per germline, CDR1 SGHTA and CDR2 FQGNSA. Trimming at V came to 4 bases and at J to 2 bases, leaving 8 bases not matched to a gene. The CDR3 totals 16 residues. Points on this clone: The antigen is not known.

This receptor was taken from a man aged 25-45 years in good health and CMV-seropositive. The sample consisted of PBMCs. The rearrangement links TRBV7-2 to TRBJ1-3, with 7 bases that match TRBD1. The CDR3 DNA sequence: TGTGCCAGCAGCTCGGACAGGCCTGGAACTGGAAACACCATATATTTT. This translates into CASSSDRPGTGNTIYF.